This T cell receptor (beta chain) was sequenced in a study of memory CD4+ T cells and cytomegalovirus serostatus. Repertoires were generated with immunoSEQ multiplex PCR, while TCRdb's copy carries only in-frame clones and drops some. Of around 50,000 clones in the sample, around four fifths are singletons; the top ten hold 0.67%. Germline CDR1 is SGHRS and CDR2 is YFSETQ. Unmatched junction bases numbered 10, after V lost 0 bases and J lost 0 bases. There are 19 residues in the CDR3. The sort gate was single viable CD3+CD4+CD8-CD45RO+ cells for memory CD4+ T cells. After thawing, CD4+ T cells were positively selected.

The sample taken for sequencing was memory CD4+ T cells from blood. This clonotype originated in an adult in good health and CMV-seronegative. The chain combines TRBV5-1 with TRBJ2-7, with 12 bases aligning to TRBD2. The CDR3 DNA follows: TGCGCCAGCAGCTTGGCCCCGATTAGACTAGCGGGGGTCTCCTACGAGCAGTACTTC. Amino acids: CASSLAPIRLAGVSYEQYF. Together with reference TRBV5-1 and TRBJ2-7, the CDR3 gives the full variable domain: KAGVTQTPRYLIKTRGQQVTLSCSPISGHRSVSWYQQTPGQGLQFLFEYFSETQRNKGNFPGRFSGRQFSNSRSEMNVSTLELGDSALYLCASSLAPIRLAGVSYEQYFGPGTRLTVT.